The 2 T cell receptor beta chains below all came from one sample that was sequenced in a study of T cell responses to AZD1222 COVID-19 vaccine. Sequenced by immunoSEQ multiplex PCR; TCRdb stores in-frame clones only, minus some. The table records 99,000 or so clones, more than 75% of them present only once. The material was peripheral blood, obtained on day 0 of AZD1222 vaccination. These receptors were obtained from an adult in good health.

This clone was recorded only once. The rearrangement links TRBV6-4 to TRBJ2-7, with D perhaps matching TRBD1 (6 bases). CDR1 is MRHNA and CDR2 is SNTAGT in the germline V gene. V dropped 9 bases and J dropped 0 bases, with 30 bases sitting between them. There are 19 residues in the CDR3. CDR3 region: CARWATGTPNTSSSYEQYF. Written as DNA, the CDR3 is TGTGCCAGGTGGGCAACCGGGACACCCAACACATCCAGCTCCTACGAGCAGTACTTC.

This clone appeared a few times. The chain is built from TRBV10-3 and TRBJ2-2; D might be TRBD2 (6 bases). Deletions cut 3 bases from V and 1 base from J, with 9 bases between. The CDR3 runs 15 residues. Germline loops: CDR1 ENHRY, CDR2 SYGVKD. The CDR3 DNA reads as TGTGCCATCAGTGACGGGCGGGAGAACACCGGGGAGCTGTTTTTT. Its translation is CAISDGRENTGELFF.